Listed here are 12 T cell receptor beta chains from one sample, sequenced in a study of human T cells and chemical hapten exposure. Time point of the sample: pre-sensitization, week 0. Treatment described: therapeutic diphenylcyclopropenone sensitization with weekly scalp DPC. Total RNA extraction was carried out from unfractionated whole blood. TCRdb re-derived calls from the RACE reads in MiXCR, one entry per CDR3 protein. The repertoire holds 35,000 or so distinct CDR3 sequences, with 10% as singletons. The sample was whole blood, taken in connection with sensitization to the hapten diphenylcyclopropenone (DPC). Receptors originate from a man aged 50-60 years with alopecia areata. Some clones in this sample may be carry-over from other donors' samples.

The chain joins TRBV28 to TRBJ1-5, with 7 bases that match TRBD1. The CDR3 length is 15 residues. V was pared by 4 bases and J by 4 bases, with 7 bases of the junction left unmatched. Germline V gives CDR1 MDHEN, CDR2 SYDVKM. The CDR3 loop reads CASSSRQGGNQPQHF. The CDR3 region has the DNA TGTGCCAGCAGTTCCAGACAGGGAGGGAATCAGCCCCAGCATTTT.

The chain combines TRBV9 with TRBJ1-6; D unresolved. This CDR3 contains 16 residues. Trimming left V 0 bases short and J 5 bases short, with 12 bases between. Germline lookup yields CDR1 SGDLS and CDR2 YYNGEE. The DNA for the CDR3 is TGTGCCAGCAGCGTAGACGCTGGGAATAATAATTCACCCCTCCACTTT. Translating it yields CASSVDAGNNNSPLHF.

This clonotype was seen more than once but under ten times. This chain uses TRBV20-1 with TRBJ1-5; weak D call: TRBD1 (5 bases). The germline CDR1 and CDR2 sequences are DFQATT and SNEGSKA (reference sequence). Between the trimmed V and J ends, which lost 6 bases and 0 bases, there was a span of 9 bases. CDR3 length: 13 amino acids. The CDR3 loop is CSAAQDSNQPQHF. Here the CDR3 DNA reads TGCAGTGCAGCACAGGATAGCAATCAGCCCCAGCATTTT.

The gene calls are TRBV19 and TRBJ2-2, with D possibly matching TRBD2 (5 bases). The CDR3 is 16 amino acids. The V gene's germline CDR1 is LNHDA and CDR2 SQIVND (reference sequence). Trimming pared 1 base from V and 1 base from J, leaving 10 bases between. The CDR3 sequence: CASSIGRTLNTGELFF. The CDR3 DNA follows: TGTGCCAGTAGTATAGGTCGGACTTTGAACACCGGGGAGCTGTTTTTT.

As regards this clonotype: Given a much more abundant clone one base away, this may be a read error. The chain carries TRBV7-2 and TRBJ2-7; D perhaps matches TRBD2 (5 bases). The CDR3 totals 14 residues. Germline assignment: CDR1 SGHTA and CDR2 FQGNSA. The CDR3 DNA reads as TGTGCCAGCAGCTTTAAAGCGGACTCCCACGAGCAGTACTTC. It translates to CASSFKADSHEQYF.

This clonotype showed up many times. The CDR3 DNA sequence: TGTGCCAGCATATCCGGCGGGAGGGAGGGCAATGAGCAGTTCTTC. Its protein product is CASISGGREGNEQFF. The chain couples TRBV28 to TRBJ2-1; 9 nucleotides agree with TRBD2. Germline-derived CDR1 and CDR2 are MDHEN and SYDVKM. Unmatched junction bases numbered 10, after V lost 7 bases and J lost 6 bases. This CDR3 is 15 amino acids long.

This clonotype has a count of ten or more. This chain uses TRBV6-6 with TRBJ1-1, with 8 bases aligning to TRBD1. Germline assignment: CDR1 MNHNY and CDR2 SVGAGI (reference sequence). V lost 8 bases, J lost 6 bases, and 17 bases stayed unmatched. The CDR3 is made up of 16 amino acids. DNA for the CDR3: TGTGCCAGCTCCCTAGGACAGGGAGTAAGGAGGGCTGAAGCTTTCTTT. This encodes CASSLGQGVRRAEAFF.

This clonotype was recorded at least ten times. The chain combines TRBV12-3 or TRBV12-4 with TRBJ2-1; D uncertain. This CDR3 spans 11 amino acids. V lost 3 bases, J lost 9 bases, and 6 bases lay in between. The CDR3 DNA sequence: TGTGCCAGCAGTTTTCGCGGTGAGCAGTTCTTC. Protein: CASSFRGEQFF.

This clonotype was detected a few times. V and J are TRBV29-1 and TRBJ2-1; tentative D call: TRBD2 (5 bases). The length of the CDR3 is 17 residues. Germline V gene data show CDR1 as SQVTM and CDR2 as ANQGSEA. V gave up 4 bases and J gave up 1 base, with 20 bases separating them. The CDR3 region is CSVAAGTQVGSYNEQFF. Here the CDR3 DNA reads TGCAGCGTTGCGGCGGGTACCCAAGTTGGATCCTACAATGAGCAGTTCTTC.

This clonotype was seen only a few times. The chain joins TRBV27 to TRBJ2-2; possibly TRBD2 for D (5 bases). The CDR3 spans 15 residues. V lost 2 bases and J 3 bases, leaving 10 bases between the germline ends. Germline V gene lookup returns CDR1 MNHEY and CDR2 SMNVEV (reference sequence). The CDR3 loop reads CASSLDGKYTGELFF. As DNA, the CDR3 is TGTGCCAGCAGTTTAGACGGGAAGTACACCGGGGAGCTGTTTTTT.

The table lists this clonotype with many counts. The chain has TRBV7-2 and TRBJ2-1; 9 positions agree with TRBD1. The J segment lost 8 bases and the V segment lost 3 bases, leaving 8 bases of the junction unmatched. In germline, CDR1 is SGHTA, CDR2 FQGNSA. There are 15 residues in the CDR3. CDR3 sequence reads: CASSFYRGRVDEQFF. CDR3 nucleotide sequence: TGTGCCAGCAGCTTCTACAGGGGGCGCGTCGATGAGCAGTTCTTC.

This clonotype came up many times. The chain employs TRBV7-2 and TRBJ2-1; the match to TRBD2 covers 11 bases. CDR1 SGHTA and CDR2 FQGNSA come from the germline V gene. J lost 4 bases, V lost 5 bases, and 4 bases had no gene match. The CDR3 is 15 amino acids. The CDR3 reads CASSPGTSGYNEQFF. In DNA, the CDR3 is TGTGCCAGCAGCCCCGGGACTAGCGGTTACAATGAGCAGTTCTTC.